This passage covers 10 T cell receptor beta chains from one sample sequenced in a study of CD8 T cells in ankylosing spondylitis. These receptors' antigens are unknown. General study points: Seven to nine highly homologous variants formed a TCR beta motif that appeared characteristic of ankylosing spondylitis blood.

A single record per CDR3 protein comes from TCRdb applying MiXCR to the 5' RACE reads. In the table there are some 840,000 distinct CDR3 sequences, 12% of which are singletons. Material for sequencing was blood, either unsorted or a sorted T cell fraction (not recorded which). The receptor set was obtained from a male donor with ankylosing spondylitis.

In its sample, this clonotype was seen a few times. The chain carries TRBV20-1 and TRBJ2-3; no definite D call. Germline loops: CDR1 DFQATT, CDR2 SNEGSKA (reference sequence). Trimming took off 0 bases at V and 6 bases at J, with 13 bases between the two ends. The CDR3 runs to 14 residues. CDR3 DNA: TGCAGTGCTAGAGAACACAGCTTGGGGGATACGCAGTATTTT. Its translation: CSAREHSLGDTQYF.

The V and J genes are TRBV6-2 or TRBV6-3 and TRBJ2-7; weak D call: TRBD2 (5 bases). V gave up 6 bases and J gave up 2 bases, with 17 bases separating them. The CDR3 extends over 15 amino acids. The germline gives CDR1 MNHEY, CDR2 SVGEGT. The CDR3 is CASSRGGGKAYEQYF. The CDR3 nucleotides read TGTGCCAGCAGCCGCGGAGGTGGGAAGGCCTACGAGCAGTACTTC.

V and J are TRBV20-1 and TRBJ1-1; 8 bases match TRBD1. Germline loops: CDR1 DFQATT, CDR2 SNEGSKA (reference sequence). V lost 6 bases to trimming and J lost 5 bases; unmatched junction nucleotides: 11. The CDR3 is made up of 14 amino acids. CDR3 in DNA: TGCAGTGCCGATCATACAGGGGGAGGGACTGAAGCTTTCTTT. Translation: CSADHTGGGTEAFF.

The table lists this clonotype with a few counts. CDR3 loop: CASSTRQGGINEKLFF. CDR3 DNA sequence: TGTGCCAGCAGCACCCGACAGGGGGGGATTAATGAAAAACTGTTTTTT. The chain joins TRBV4-2 to TRBJ1-4; the match to TRBD1 covers 9 bases. V lost 5 bases and J lost 4; bases outside the gene matches: 8. From germline, CDR1 is LGHNA and CDR2 YNFKEQ. The CDR3 is 16 amino acids.

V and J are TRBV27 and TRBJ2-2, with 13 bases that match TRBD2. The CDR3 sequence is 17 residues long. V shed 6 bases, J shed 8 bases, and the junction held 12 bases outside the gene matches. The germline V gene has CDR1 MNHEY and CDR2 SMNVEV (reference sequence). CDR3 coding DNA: TGTGCCAGCAGGGGGATTGGACTAGCGGGAGCTAAAGGGGAGCTGTTTTTT. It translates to CASRGIGLAGAKGELFF.

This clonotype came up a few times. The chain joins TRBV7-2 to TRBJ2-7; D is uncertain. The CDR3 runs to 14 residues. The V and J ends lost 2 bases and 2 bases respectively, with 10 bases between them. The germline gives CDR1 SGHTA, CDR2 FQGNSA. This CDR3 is CASSLKHETYEQYF. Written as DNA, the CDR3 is TGTGCCAGCAGCTTAAAGCATGAGACCTACGAGCAGTACTTC.

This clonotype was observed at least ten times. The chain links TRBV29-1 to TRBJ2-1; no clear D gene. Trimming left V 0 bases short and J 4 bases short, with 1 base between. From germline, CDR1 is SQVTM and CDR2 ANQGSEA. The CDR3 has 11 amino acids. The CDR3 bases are TGCAGCGTTGAAGAATACAATGAGCAGTTCTTC. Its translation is CSVEEYNEQFF.

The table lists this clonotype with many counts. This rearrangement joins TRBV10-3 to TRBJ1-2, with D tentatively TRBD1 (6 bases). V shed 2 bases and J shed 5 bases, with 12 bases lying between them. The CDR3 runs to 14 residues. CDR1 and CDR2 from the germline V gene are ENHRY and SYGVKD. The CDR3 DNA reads TGTGCCATCAGTGAGAAGGGGGAATGGTATGGCTACACCTTC. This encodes CAISEKGEWYGYTF.

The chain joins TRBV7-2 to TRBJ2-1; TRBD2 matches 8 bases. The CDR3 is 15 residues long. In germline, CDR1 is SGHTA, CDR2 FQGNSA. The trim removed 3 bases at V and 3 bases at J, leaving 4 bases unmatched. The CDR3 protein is CASSFQRGYYNEQFF. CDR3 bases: TGTGCCAGCAGCTTTCAGCGGGGGTACTACAATGAGCAGTTCTTC.

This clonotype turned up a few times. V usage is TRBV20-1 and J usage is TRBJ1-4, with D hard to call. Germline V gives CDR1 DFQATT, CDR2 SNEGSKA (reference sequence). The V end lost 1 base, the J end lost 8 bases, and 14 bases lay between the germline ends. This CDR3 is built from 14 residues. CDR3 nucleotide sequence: TGCAGTGCTAGAGTACCGGGTTTAAACGAAAAACTGTTTTTT. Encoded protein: CSARVPGLNEKLFF.